These 18 T cell receptor beta chains were sequenced from one sample in a study of T cell responses to AZD1222 COVID-19 vaccine. This table comes from immunoSEQ multiplex PCR, and its TCRdb copy is limited to in-frame clones, with some not included. The profile shows 130,000 to 150,000 clones, around 90% of them singletons. The sample was peripheral blood, taken on day 0 of AZD1222 vaccination. The receptors were sampled from an adult in good health.

The count of this clone is one. CDR3 sequence: CASKKGDYEQYF. The CDR3 nucleotides read TGTGCCAGCAAGAAGGGGGACTACGAGCAGTACTTC. V gene TRBV2 combines with J gene TRBJ2-7; perhaps TRBD1 as D (6 bases). The germline V gene has CDR1 SNHLY and CDR2 FYNNEI. The CDR3 spans 12 residues. V was pared by 7 bases and J by 3 bases, with 10 bases between.

This clone has a handful of counts. This chain connects TRBV27 to TRBJ2-7, with D possibly TRBD1 on 6 matching bases. Trimming cost V 6 bases and J 2 bases, with 11 bases left between them. Germline V gene data show CDR1 as MNHEY and CDR2 as SMNVEV (reference sequence). The CDR3 totals 13 residues. The CDR3 is CASSGQRPYEQYF. CDR3 nucleotide sequence: TGTGCCAGCAGCGGACAGCGTCCCTACGAGCAGTACTTC.

The gene calls are TRBV15 and TRBJ2-3, with 10 bases that match TRBD1. J was trimmed by 0 bases and V by 2 bases; bases with no gene match: 2. CDR1 and CDR2 (germline): LNHNV, YYDKDF (reference sequence). This CDR3 spans 16 amino acids. The CDR3 DNA reads as TGTGCCACCAGCAGACGGGGACAGGGGAGCACAGATACGCAGTATTTT. Translating gives CATSRRGQGSTDTQYF.

V gene TRBV5-4 combines with J gene TRBJ1-2, with D perhaps TRBD1 (6 bases). This CDR3 has 13 residues. Germline loops: CDR1 SGHNT, CDR2 YYREEE (reference sequence). V shed 4 bases and J shed 6 bases, with 13 bases lying between them. The CDR3 DNA is TGTGCCAGCAGCCTCCTTGACAGGAATGGCTACACCTTC. Its protein product is CASSLLDRNGYTF. Drawing the rest from reference TRBV5-4 and TRBJ1-2, the complete variable domain is ETGVTQSPTHLIKTRGQQVTLRCSSQSGHNTVSWYQQALGQGPQFIFQYYREEENGRGNFPPRFSGLQFPNYSSELNVNALELDDSALYLCASSLLDRNGYTFGSGTRLTVV.

This clone showed up just once. V and J are TRBV5-4 and TRBJ1-6; 11 bases line up with TRBD1. Germline loops: CDR1 SGHNT, CDR2 YYREEE (reference sequence). The CDR3 totals 14 residues. The trim removed 5 bases at V and 8 bases at J, leaving 3 bases unmatched. CDR3 DNA sequence: TGTGCCAGCAGACGGGACAGGGGGGATTCACCCCTCCACTTT. This translates into CASRRDRGDSPLHF. Full variable domain (missing parts from reference TRBV5-4 and TRBJ1-6): ETGVTQSPTHLIKTRGQQVTLRCSSQSGHNTVSWYQQALGQGPQFIFQYYREEENGRGNFPPRFSGLQFPNYSSELNVNALELDDSALYLCASRRDRGDSPLHFGNGTRLTVT.

The chain links TRBV20-1 to TRBJ2-1; a weak D match, TRBD1 (6 bases). This CDR3 comprises 15 residues. Germline V gene data show CDR1 as DFQATT and CDR2 as SNEGSKA (reference sequence). Trimming took off 3 bases at V and 2 bases at J, with 14 bases between the two ends. The CDR3 DNA sequence: TGCAGTGCTAGTGAGGGGGATATTACCTACAATGAGCAGTTCTTC. Translation: CSASEGDITYNEQFF.

About this clone: The same CDR3 also results from other DNA sequences found in this sample. The J gene is TRBJ2-2, the V gene TRBV6-4, with TRBD2 identical over 9 bases. The CDR3 is 15 residues long. Germline assignment: CDR1 MRHNA and CDR2 SNTAGT. V lost 0 bases to trimming and J lost 4 bases; unmatched junction nucleotides: 0. The CDR3 spells CASSDSSGSTGELFF. The DNA for the CDR3 is TGTGCCAGCAGTGACTCTAGCGGGAGCACCGGGGAGCTGTTTTTT.

This chain joins TRBV20-1 and TRBJ2-1; D is ambiguous. V shed 5 bases and J shed 5 bases, with 7 bases lying between them. The CDR3 runs 11 residues. Per the germline V gene, CDR1 is DFQATT and CDR2 is SNEGSKA (reference sequence). CDR3 DNA: TGCAGTGCTCCTCGAAACAATGAGCAGTTCTTC. Amino acids: CSAPRNNEQFF.

This chain joins TRBV5-4 and TRBJ1-2; a possible D gene is TRBD1 (5 bases). V was cut by 3 bases and J by 6 bases, with 15 bases left in between. The germline CDR1 and CDR2 sequences are SGHNT and YYREEE (reference sequence). The CDR3 has 14 amino acids. The CDR3 region is CASSWELGVDGYTF. In DNA, the CDR3 is TGTGCCAGCAGCTGGGAGTTGGGGGTGGATGGCTACACCTTC.

The chain recombines TRBV5-1 with TRBJ2-3; D remains ambiguous. The ends were cut back, 0 bases at V and 4 bases at J, with 21 bases in the middle. Germline CDR1 and CDR2: SGHRS and YFSETQ. This CDR3 region has 18 residues. The CDR3 spells CASSLGIGFFGRADTQYF. CDR3 nucleotide sequence: TGCGCCAGCAGCTTGGGAATCGGGTTTTTTGGTAGAGCAGATACGCAGTATTTT.

The chain carries TRBV5-1 and TRBJ2-7; TRBD2 agrees at 14 bases. Germline V gives CDR1 SGHRS, CDR2 YFSETQ. The CDR3 contains 17 residues. The V and J ends lost 4 bases and 2 bases, in that order; junction bases with no gene match: 8. CDR3: CASSVGTSGSSTYEQYF. CDR3 DNA sequence: TGCGCCAGCAGCGTGGGGACTAGCGGGAGCAGTACCTACGAGCAGTACTTC.

This CDR3 reads CASSPGERAEKLFF. CDR3 nucleotide sequence: TGCGCCAGCAGTCCAGGGGAAAGGGCCGAAAAACTGTTTTTT. V gene TRBV23-1 combines with J gene TRBJ1-4, with D possibly TRBD1 on 6 matching bases. TRBV23-1 is placed among ORFs of uncertain function. The CDR3 sequence is 14 residues long. The germline V and J ends were trimmed by 4 bases and 8 bases, with 14 bases remaining between them.

The chain recombines TRBV2 with TRBJ1-2, with TRBD1 identical over 9 bases. The CDR3 totals 14 residues. Germline CDR1 is SNHLY and CDR2 is FYNNEI. V trimming: 6 bases; J trimming: 4 bases; junction bases outside the gene matches: 6. In DNA, the CDR3 is TGTGCCAGCAGCCCGGGACAGGGAGGCTATGGCTACACCTTC. Its translation is CASSPGQGGYGYTF.

The J gene is TRBJ2-2, the V gene TRBV6-1, with TRBD2 matching over 7 bases. The CDR3 has 17 residues. The J segment lost 5 bases and the V segment lost 6 bases, leaving 15 bases of the junction unmatched. Germline V gives CDR1 MNHNS, CDR2 SASEGT. CDR3 region: CASSESLATTLTGELFF. The CDR3 region has the DNA TGTGCCAGCAGCGAATCACTAGCGACGACACTTACCGGGGAGCTGTTTTTT.

The J gene is TRBJ1-1, the V gene TRBV10-2; 12 positions agree with TRBD1. J was trimmed by 5 bases and V by 6 bases; bases with no gene match: 10. The CDR3 is 16 amino acids. The V gene's germline CDR1 is WSHSY and CDR2 SAAADI. DNA for the CDR3: TGCGCCAGCAGGGACCGGGACAGGGGGCTTTGGACTGAAGCTTTCTTT. Translated, it gives CASRDRDRGLWTEAFF.

The chain uses TRBV28 and TRBJ1-2; no clear D. V dropped 7 bases and J dropped 4 bases, with 13 bases sitting between them. Germline V gene data show CDR1 as MDHEN and CDR2 as SYDVKM. CDR3 length: 13 amino acids. The CDR3 loop is CASMASQFYGYTF. The CDR3 DNA is TGTGCCAGCATGGCTTCCCAATTCTATGGCTACACCTTC.

The chain couples TRBV29-1 to TRBJ2-1; D is possibly TRBD1 (5 bases). Deletions cut 1 base from V and 5 bases from J, with 18 bases between. The germline V gene has CDR1 SQVTM and CDR2 ANQGSEA. The CDR3 sequence is 16 residues long. The CDR3 DNA is TGCAGCGTTGAAGGGGGTCCAGGGCTTGTCCACAATGAGCAGTTCTTC. Translated, it gives CSVEGGPGLVHNEQFF.

This CDR3 is CAIKASGYEQYF. The CDR3 nucleotides are TGTGCCATCAAAGCTAGCGGATACGAGCAGTACTTC. V is TRBV10-3 and J is TRBJ2-7; 7 bases line up with TRBD2. V was pared by 7 bases and J by 4 bases, with 4 bases of the junction left unmatched. Germline V lookup: CDR1 ENHRY, CDR2 SYGVKD. This CDR3 is built from 12 residues.